This T cell receptor (beta chain) came from a study of T-cell reconstitution after alpha-beta-depleted transplantation in children. Study results and limitations: One year after transplant, T-cell counts and diversity came mostly from newly produced T cells. For some patients, TCRbeta diversity was high at day 60 because of recipient T cells and thymic progenitors that survived. At around two months after transplant, the alpha-beta T cells were reportedly derived from several hundred expanded clones that came from non-depleted graft cells.

Only a few counts were recorded for this clonotype. Its matching antigen is unknown. Preparation of the TCRbeta library used unique molecular identifiers. Via MiXCR, TCRdb re-called the PCR reads, giving one row per CDR3 protein. The sample lists about 980,000 distinct CDR3 sequences; about 29% were seen once. The sequence was collected from a boy in the first two years of life who had a stem cell transplant for SCID, so the T cells may come from the graft donor. The material sequenced was PBMCs, mostly from graft donor cells, taken 360 days after TCRalphabeta/CD19-depleted stem cell transplant.

The CDR3 is CASSVKGTSGYNEQFF. The CDR3, as DNA: TGTGCCAGCAGCGTTAAAGGGACTAGCGGCTACAATGAGCAGTTCTTC. The chain combines TRBV9 with TRBJ2-1; 11 bases map to TRBD2. The CDR3 has 16 residues. Trimming removed 2 bases from V and 3 bases from J; junction bases left unmatched: 4. The germline CDR1 and CDR2 sequences are SGDLS and YYNGEE.